Presented here are 9 T cell receptor beta chains from one specimen sequenced in a study of cytomegalovirus exposure and HLA in healthy donors. PCR used 60 Vbeta primers and 13 Jbeta primers. TCRdb's table, derived via immunoSEQ multiplex PCR, lists solely in-frame clones and lacks some. The sample has approximately 190,000 clones; roughly 73% are singletons. Input material: PBMCs. The receptors originated from a woman aged 25 to 45 in good health and CMV-seropositive.

The chain recombines TRBV19 with TRBJ1-2, with 8 bases identical to TRBD1. The CDR3 contains 15 residues. Losses at the gene ends were 6 bases for V and 4 bases for J; bases not matched to a gene: 10. Germline V gives CDR1 LNHDA, CDR2 SQIVND (reference sequence). The CDR3 DNA is TGTGCCAGTAGCGCGACAGGGGTCCCCCGCTATGGCTACACCTTC. Protein sequence: CASSATGVPRYGYTF.

A word on this clone: Given a much more abundant clone one base away, this may be a read error. V gene TRBV28 combines with J gene TRBJ1-1; D is undetermined. Trimming removed 2 bases at V and 2 bases at J, with 6 bases between. The germline V gene has CDR1 MDHEN and CDR2 SYDVKM. The CDR3 runs to 13 residues. The CDR3 loop is CASSLNTNTEAFF. In nucleotides, the CDR3 is TGTGCCAGCAGTTTAAACACCAACACTGAAGCTTTCTTT.

The chain carries TRBV5-1 and TRBJ2-3; the match to TRBD2 covers 9 bases. The germline V gene has CDR1 SGHRS and CDR2 YFSETQ. Unmatched junction bases numbered 18, after V lost 2 bases and J lost 2 bases. There are 20 residues in the CDR3. This CDR3 reads CASSFRDGAAGGPITDTQYF. In DNA, the CDR3 is TGCGCCAGCAGCTTTCGTGATGGAGCCGCGGGAGGGCCGATCACAGATACGCAGTATTTT.

The chain is built from TRBV2 and TRBJ1-5, with D hard to call. This CDR3 is built from 14 residues. Looked up from germline, CDR1 is SNHLY and CDR2 is FYNNEI. Trimming removed 3 bases from V and 5 bases from J, with 11 bases in between. In DNA form, the CDR3 reads TGTGCCAGCAGTGATGACGGGGAATATCAGCCCCAGCATTTT. Residues: CASSDDGEYQPQHF. Full variable domain (missing parts from reference TRBV2 and TRBJ1-5): EPEVTQTPSHQVTQMGQEVILRCVPISNHLYFYWYRQILGQKVEFLVSFYNNEISEKSEIFDDQFSVERPDGSNFTLKIRSTKLEDSAMYFCASSDDGEYQPQHFGDGTRLSIL.

This clone was seen a handful of times. The chain is built from TRBV7-2 and TRBJ2-7, with D possibly being TRBD1 (6 bases). The V gene lost 4 bases and the J gene lost 7 bases, with 11 bases spanning the gap. Germline lookup yields CDR1 SGHTA and CDR2 FQGNSA. The CDR3 is made up of 12 amino acids. CDR3: CASSSQGEEQYF. DNA of the CDR3: TGTGCCAGCAGCTCACAGGGAGAAGAGCAGTACTTC. The full variable domain, completed using reference TRBV7-2 and TRBJ2-7, is GAGVSQSPSNKVTEKGKDVELRCDPISGHTALYWYRQSLGQGLEFLIYFQGNSAPDKSGLPSDRFSAERTGGSVSTLTIQRTQQEDSAVYLCASSSQGEEQYFGPGTRLTVT.

The CDR3: CASSLMGLAVEGEQYF. The CDR3 nucleotides are TGTGCCAGCAGTTTAATGGGACTAGCGGTCGAGGGGGAGCAGTACTTC. This chain uses TRBV6-5 with TRBJ2-7; TRBD2 matches at 11 bases. This CDR3 has 16 residues. Germline V gene sequence: CDR1 MNHEY, CDR2 SVGAGI. V was clipped by 4 bases and J by 7 bases; unmatched bases: 12.

This clone occurred once. The rearrangement uses TRBV5-6 and TRBJ2-2, with D perhaps matching TRBD1 (5 bases). Trimming cost V 1 base and J 4 bases, with 5 bases left between them. This CDR3 has 13 amino acids. From germline, CDR1 is SGHDT and CDR2 YYEEEE. The DNA for the CDR3 is TGTGCCAGCAGCTTGCAGGGCACCGGGGAGCTGTTTTTT. This sequence encodes CASSLQGTGELFF.

The chain recombines TRBV2 with TRBJ2-7, with 9 nucleotides matching TRBD1. The ends lost 8 bases at V and 2 bases at J; junction bases unmatched: 4. Germline V gene lookup returns CDR1 SNHLY and CDR2 FYNNEI. CDR3 size: 13 residues. CDR3 in DNA: TGTGCCAGCGAGAGGACAGGGGCCTACGAGCAGTACTTC. Protein product: CASERTGAYEQYF.

V gene TRBV6-5 combines with J gene TRBJ1-1; 8 bases map to TRBD1. The CDR3 spans 14 residues. CDR1 is MNHEY, CDR2 SVGAGI, per germline. V shed 5 bases and J 2 bases; nucleotides not matched to a gene: 4. The CDR3 DNA reads as TGTGCCAGCAGTCCCGGACAGGGAAACACTGAAGCTTTCTTT. It specifies CASSPGQGNTEAFF.